A single sample gave rise to the 24 T cell receptor beta chains below, sequenced in a study of cytomegalovirus exposure and HLA in healthy donors. PCR involved 60 Vbeta and 13 Jbeta primers. Sequencing used immunoSEQ multiplex PCR; TCRdb keeps in-frame clones, though not all of them. This table lists some 83,000 clones. The sample comprised PBMCs. The receptor source for this set is a woman in her thirties in good health and CMV-seronegative.

This chain joins TRBV6-5 and TRBJ1-1, with TRBD1 identical over 7 bases. In germline, CDR1 is MNHEY, CDR2 SVGAGI. V dropped 6 bases and J dropped 4; count of bases not matched to a gene: 8. CDR3 length equals 14 residues. The CDR3 sequence is CASSPTGRGTEAFF. CDR3 sequence (DNA): TGTGCCAGCAGCCCGACAGGGCGGGGCACTGAAGCTTTCTTT.

The chain recombines TRBV7-2 with TRBJ1-1, with D possibly TRBD1 on 6 matching bases. Germline V gene sequence: CDR1 SGHTA, CDR2 FQGNSA. Trimming removed 4 bases from V and 4 bases from J, with 16 bases in between. The CDR3 length is 15 residues. The CDR3 DNA sequence: TGTGCCAGCAGCTCAGGGGTCACATGGGGCACTGAAGCTTTCTTT. This translates into CASSSGVTWGTEAFF. Full variable domain (outside the CDR3, taken from reference TRBV7-2 and TRBJ1-1): GAGVSQSPSNKVTEKGKDVELRCDPISGHTALYWYRQSLGQGLEFLIYFQGNSAPDKSGLPSDRFSAERTGGSVSTLTIQRTQQEDSAVYLCASSSGVTWGTEAFFGQGTRLTVV.

In DNA, the CDR3 is TGCGCCAGCAGCTTGCCGGGAACAAACACAGATACGCAGTATTTT. It is translated as CASSLPGTNTDTQYF. The rearrangement links TRBV5-1 to TRBJ2-3, with D possibly matching TRBD2 (5 bases). V lost 1 base and J lost 2, with 11 bases in between. The CDR3 has 15 residues. CDR1 is SGHRS, CDR2 YFSETQ, per germline. Full variable domain (rest looked up from reference TRBV5-1 and TRBJ2-3): KAGVTQTPRYLIKTRGQQVTLSCSPISGHRSVSWYQQTPGQGLQFLFEYFSETQRNKGNFPGRFSGRQFSNSRSEMNVSTLELGDSALYLCASSLPGTNTDTQYFGPGTRLTVL.

CDR3 in DNA: TGTGCCTGGAGCTGGTGGGGCCGTACAGATACGCAGTATTTT. Its translation is CAWSWWGRTDTQYF. The rearrangement links TRBV30 to TRBJ2-3, with D possibly matching TRBD1 (5 bases). The CDR3 has 14 amino acids. Germline assignment: CDR1 GTSNPN and CDR2 SVGIG (reference sequence). The germline V and J ends were trimmed by 3 bases and 3 bases, with 13 bases remaining between them.

J is TRBJ2-3 and V is TRBV7-2; 9 bases align to TRBD1. V trimming: 2 bases; J trimming: 3 bases; junction bases outside the gene matches: 6. Germline lookup yields CDR1 SGHTA and CDR2 FQGNSA. The CDR3 runs to 16 residues. CDR3 DNA sequence: TGTGCCAGCAGCTTAACCCGGGACAGGGTTACAGATACGCAGTATTTT. Residues: CASSLTRDRVTDTQYF.

CDR3: CASSLRGWSSYEQYF. The DNA for the CDR3 is TGTGCCAGCAGCTTGAGGGGGTGGTCCTCCTACGAGCAGTACTTC. The chain combines TRBV5-6 with TRBJ2-7; maybe TRBD1 (6 bases). The V gene lost 1 base and the J gene lost 0 bases, with 11 bases spanning the gap. The CDR3 length is 15 residues. CDR1 and CDR2 from the germline V gene are SGHDT and YYEEEE. Variable domain in full (rest from reference TRBV5-6 and TRBJ2-7): DAGVTQSPTHLIKTRGQQVTLRCSPKSGHDTVSWYQQALGQGPQFIFQYYEEEERQRGNFPDRFSGHQFPNYSSELNVNALLLGDSALYLCASSLRGWSSYEQYFGPGTRLTVT.

The chain recombines TRBV15 with TRBJ1-2; 11 nucleotides match TRBD1. V gave up 0 bases and J gave up 3 bases; unmatched junction bases: 3. Germline V gene lookup returns CDR1 LNHNV and CDR2 YYDKDF (reference sequence). This CDR3 contains 16 residues. The CDR3 sequence is CATSRDRGQGDYGYTF. As DNA, the CDR3 is TGTGCCACCAGCAGAGATAGGGGACAGGGGGACTATGGCTACACCTTC.

By frequency, this clone registers medium-sized. V and J are TRBV19 and TRBJ2-1; D gene unclear. Trimming left V 5 bases short and J 5 bases short, with 13 bases between. CDR3 length: 14 amino acids. CDR1 is LNHDA, CDR2 SQIVND, per germline (reference sequence). The CDR3 reads CASSPPGWDNEQFF. The DNA of the CDR3 is TGTGCCAGTAGTCCCCCCGGGTGGGACAATGAGCAGTTCTTC.

This rearrangement joins TRBV18 to TRBJ2-7; D ambiguous. V lost 1 base and J 1 base, leaving 11 bases between the germline ends. The CDR3 is 15 residues long. Germline V gene lookup returns CDR1 KGHSH and CDR2 LQKENI. The CDR3 DNA follows: TGTGCCAGCTCACCACGGCAGAATAAGTCCTACGAGCAGTACTTC. This translates into CASSPRQNKSYEQYF.

The chain employs TRBV18 and TRBJ1-1; D is undetermined. V gave up 4 bases and J gave up 7 bases, with 10 bases separating them. CDR1 and CDR2 from the germline V gene are KGHSH and LQKENI. This CDR3 has 12 residues. DNA for the CDR3: TGTGCCAGCTCACTAAACAGAGATGAAGCTTTCTTT. Translating it yields CASSLNRDEAFF.

The chain employs TRBV7-9 and TRBJ1-2, with D unclear. V was pared by 4 bases and J by 5 bases, with 5 bases between. The CDR3 loop spans 11 amino acids. Germline V gene data show CDR1 as SEHNR and CDR2 as FQNEAQ (reference sequence). The CDR3 DNA sequence: TGTGCCAGCAGCTCCGTTTATGGCTACACCTTC. This encodes CASSSVYGYTF.

The V call is TRBV5-1, the J call TRBJ1-1, with D perhaps TRBD1 (5 bases). Trimming stripped 3 bases from V and 0 bases from J, with 15 bases between. CDR3 length: 16 amino acids. Germline V gene sequence: CDR1 SGHRS, CDR2 YFSETQ. The CDR3 loop reads CASSSTKAGLNTEAFF. CDR3 nucleotide sequence: TGCGCCAGCAGCTCCACTAAGGCAGGGTTGAACACTGAAGCTTTCTTT.

The chain joins TRBV5-1 to TRBJ2-7, with no clear D. The CDR3 totals 13 residues. The germline V gene encodes CDR1 SGHRS and CDR2 YFSETQ. V dropped 0 bases and J dropped 0 bases, with 4 bases sitting between them. The chain's CDR3 is CASSLDYSYEQYF. DNA of the CDR3: TGCGCCAGCAGCTTGGATTACTCCTACGAGCAGTACTTC.

This chain uses TRBV27 with TRBJ2-7; D uncertain. This CDR3 spans 20 amino acids. Germline-derived CDR1 and CDR2 are MNHEY and SMNVEV (reference sequence). Trimming cost V 3 bases and J 2 bases, with 29 bases left between them. In nucleotides, the CDR3 is TGTGCCAGCAGTTTCCCCATTGTGGCCTCCCGTCCCCCCGTAACCTACGAGCAGTACTTC. Its translation: CASSFPIVASRPPVTYEQYF.

The chain combines TRBV4-1 with TRBJ2-6, with D unresolved. Trimming stripped 0 bases from V and 0 bases from J, with 9 bases between. This CDR3 is 17 amino acids long. CDR1 is MGHRA and CDR2 is YSYEKL in the germline V gene. This CDR3 is CASSQEIRFSGANVLTF. CDR3 coding DNA: TGCGCCAGCAGCCAAGAGATCCGGTTCTCTGGGGCCAACGTCCTGACTTTC.

J is TRBJ1-1 and V is TRBV2; D uncertain. The germline V and J ends were trimmed by 6 bases and 0 bases, with 14 bases remaining between them. CDR3 length: 15 amino acids. The germline gives CDR1 SNHLY, CDR2 FYNNEI. The CDR3 DNA sequence: TGTGCCAGCAGCCCCTTACTGAGGGTGAACACTGAAGCTTTCTTT. It is translated as CASSPLLRVNTEAFF.

The J gene is TRBJ1-5, the V gene TRBV28; a possible D gene is TRBD1 (5 bases). V lost 5 bases to trimming and J lost 0 bases, with 17 bases between them. The germline CDR1 and CDR2 sequences are MDHEN and SYDVKM. This CDR3 is 17 amino acids long. CDR3 region: CASSAPTGDYSNQPQHF. Written as DNA, the CDR3 is TGTGCCAGCAGTGCACCCACGGGGGACTATAGCAATCAGCCCCAGCATTTT.

A remark on this clone: At one end the junction does not follow the germline gene, possibly because of a read error. The CDR3 here is CASTQGSGPRDEQFF. CDR3 bases: TGTGCCAGCACCCAAGGGAGCGGGCCCAGGGATGAGCAGTTCTTC. The chain carries TRBV4-2 and TRBJ2-1; possible D gene TRBD2, 6 bases. From germline, CDR1 is LGHNA and CDR2 YNFKEQ. This CDR3 comprises 15 residues.

V gene TRBV7-8 combines with J gene TRBJ2-7; 11 positions match TRBD1. This CDR3 contains 15 residues. Germline assignment: CDR1 SGHVS and CDR2 FQNEAQ. J gave up 0 bases and V 4 bases, and 2 bases lay outside the gene matches. CDR3 bases: TGTGCCAGCAGCTCCGGGACAGGGGGCTCCTACGAGCAGTACTTC. Its translation: CASSSGTGGSYEQYF.

The V and J genes are TRBV5-6 and TRBJ2-1; TRBD1 matches at 8 bases. V lost 3 bases to trimming and J lost 7 bases; unmatched junction nucleotides: 3. CDR3 length: 13 amino acids. From germline, CDR1 is SGHDT and CDR2 YYEEEE. This chain's CDR3 is CASSWTGRNEQFF. The CDR3 DNA is TGTGCCAGCAGCTGGACAGGGAGGAATGAGCAGTTCTTC.

The rearrangement joins TRBV19 to TRBJ1-5, with D possibly being TRBD1 (6 bases). This CDR3 has 15 amino acids. Trimming removed 4 bases at V and 3 bases at J, with 13 bases between. The germline gives CDR1 LNHDA, CDR2 SQIVND (reference sequence). The CDR3 DNA reads as TGTGCCAGTAGTACCTTGACAGGCCCCAATCAGCCCCAGCATTTT. It yields the protein CASSTLTGPNQPQHF.

The chain employs TRBV5-4 and TRBJ2-7, with TRBD2 identical over 13 bases. Trimming at V came to 0 bases and at J to 5 bases, leaving 2 bases not matched to a gene. Germline V gives CDR1 SGHNT, CDR2 YYREEE (reference sequence). The CDR3 spans 15 residues. The CDR3 DNA reads as TGTGCCAGCAGCTTGGCCGGGACTAGCGGGGACGAGCAGTACTTC. Its translation is CASSLAGTSGDEQYF.

This chain links TRBV11-3 with TRBJ2-1; tentative D call: TRBD2 (5 bases). Trimming removed 4 bases at V and 8 bases at J, with 18 bases between. This CDR3 comprises 15 residues. The germline V gene has CDR1 SGHNT and CDR2 YENEEA. CDR3 coding DNA: TGTGCCAGCAGCTCCCGGGAAAGGGAGCCACATGAGCAGTTCTTC. Protein sequence: CASSSREREPHEQFF.

The gene calls are TRBV14 and TRBJ1-1; D is undetermined. Germline V CDR1 and CDR2: SGHDN, FVKESK. V lost 1 base to trimming and J lost 4 bases, with 7 bases between them. This CDR3 is built from 13 residues. This CDR3 reads CASSQGGSTEAFF. In DNA, the CDR3 is TGTGCCAGCAGCCAAGGTGGCTCCACTGAAGCTTTCTTT.